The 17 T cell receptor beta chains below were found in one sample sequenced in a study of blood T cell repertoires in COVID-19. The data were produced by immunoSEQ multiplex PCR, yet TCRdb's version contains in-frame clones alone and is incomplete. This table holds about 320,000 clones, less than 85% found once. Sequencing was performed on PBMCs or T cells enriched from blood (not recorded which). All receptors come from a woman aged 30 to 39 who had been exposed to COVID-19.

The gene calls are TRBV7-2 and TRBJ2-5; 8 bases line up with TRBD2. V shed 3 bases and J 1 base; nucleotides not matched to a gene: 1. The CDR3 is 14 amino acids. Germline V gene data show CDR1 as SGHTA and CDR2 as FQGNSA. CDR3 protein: CASSFAGGQETQYF. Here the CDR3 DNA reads TGTGCCAGCAGCTTCGCGGGGGGCCAAGAGACCCAGTACTTC.

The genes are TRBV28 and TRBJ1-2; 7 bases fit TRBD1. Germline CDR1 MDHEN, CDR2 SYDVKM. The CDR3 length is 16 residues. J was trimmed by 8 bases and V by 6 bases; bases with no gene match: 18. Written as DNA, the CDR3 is TGTGCCAGCAGCCGTATTGACAGGGCCCAAGACCGCGGCTACACCTTC. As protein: CASSRIDRAQDRGYTF.

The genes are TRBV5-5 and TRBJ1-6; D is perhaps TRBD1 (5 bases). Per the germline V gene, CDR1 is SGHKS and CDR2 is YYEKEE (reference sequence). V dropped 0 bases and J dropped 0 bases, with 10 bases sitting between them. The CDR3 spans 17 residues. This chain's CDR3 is CASSLGRVSSYNSPLHF. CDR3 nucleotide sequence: TGTGCCAGCAGCTTGGGCAGGGTGAGCTCCTATAATTCACCCCTCCACTTT.

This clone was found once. CDR3 residues: CASSEQGQNIQYF. The CDR3 nucleotides are TGTGCCAGCAGCGAACAGGGGCAAAACATTCAGTACTTC. The genes are TRBV11-3 and TRBJ2-4, with 7 bases matching TRBD1. CDR1 and CDR2 (germline): SGHNT, YENEEA. CDR3 size: 13 residues. Germline trimming cut 5 bases from V and 5 bases from J; bases unmatched to any gene: 3.

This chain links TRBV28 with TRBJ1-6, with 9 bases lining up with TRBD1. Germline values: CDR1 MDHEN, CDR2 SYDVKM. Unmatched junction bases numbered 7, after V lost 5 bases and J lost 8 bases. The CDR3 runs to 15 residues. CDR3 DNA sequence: TGTGCCAGCAGTACGGGACAGGGTCCGCATTCACCCCTCCACTTT. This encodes CASSTGQGPHSPLHF.

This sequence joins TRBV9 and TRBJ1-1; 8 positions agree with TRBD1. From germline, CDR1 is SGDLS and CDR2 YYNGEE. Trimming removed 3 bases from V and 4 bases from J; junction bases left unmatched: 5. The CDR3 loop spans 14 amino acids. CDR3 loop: CASSAVTGVTEAFF. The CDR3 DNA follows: TGTGCCAGCAGCGCTGTGACAGGGGTCACTGAAGCTTTCTTT.

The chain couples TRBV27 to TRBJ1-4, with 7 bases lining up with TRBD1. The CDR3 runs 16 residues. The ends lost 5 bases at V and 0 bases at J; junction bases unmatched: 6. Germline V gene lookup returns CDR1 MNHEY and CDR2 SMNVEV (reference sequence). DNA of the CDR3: TGTGCCAGCAGTCCGGGACAGACTGCAACTAATGAAAAACTGTTTTTT. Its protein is CASSPGQTATNEKLFF.

The CDR3 sequence is CASPGQGGDTQYF. The CDR3, as DNA: TGTGCCAGCCCGGGACAGGGAGGAGATACGCAGTATTTT. This chain connects TRBV2 to TRBJ2-3; 9 bases line up with TRBD1. The germline V gene encodes CDR1 SNHLY and CDR2 FYNNEI. The CDR3 runs 13 residues. V shed 8 bases and J 5 bases; nucleotides not matched to a gene: 5. The full variable domain, completed using reference TRBV2 and TRBJ2-3, is EPEVTQTPSHQVTQMGQEVILRCVPISNHLYFYWYRQILGQKVEFLVSFYNNEISEKSEIFDDQFSVERPDGSNFTLKIRSTKLEDSAMYFCASPGQGGDTQYFGPGTRLTVL.

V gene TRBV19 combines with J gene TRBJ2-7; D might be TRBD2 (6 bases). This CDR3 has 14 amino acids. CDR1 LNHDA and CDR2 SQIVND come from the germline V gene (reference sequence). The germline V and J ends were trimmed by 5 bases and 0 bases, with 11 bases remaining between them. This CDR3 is CASSSGTHSYEQYF. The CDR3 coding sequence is TGTGCCAGTAGTTCCGGGACTCACTCCTACGAGCAGTACTTC. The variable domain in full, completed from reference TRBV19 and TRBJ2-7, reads DGGITQSPKYLFRKEGQNVTLSCEQNLNHDAMYWYRQDPGQGLRLIYYSQIVNDFQKGDIAEGYSVSREKKESFPLTVTSAQKNPTAFYLCASSSGTHSYEQYFGPGTRLTVT.

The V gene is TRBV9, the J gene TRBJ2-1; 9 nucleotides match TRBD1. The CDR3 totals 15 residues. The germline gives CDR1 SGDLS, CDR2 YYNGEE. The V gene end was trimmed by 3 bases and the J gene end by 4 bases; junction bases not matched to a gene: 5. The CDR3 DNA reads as TGTGCCAGCAGCGCTGGTGGACAGGGGTACAATGAGCAGTTCTTC. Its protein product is CASSAGGQGYNEQFF. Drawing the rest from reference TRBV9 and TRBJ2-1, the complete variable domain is DSGVTQTPKHLITATGQRVTLRCSPRSGDLSVYWYQQSLDQGLQFLIQYYNGEERAKGNILERFSAQQFPDLHSELNLSSLELGDSALYFCASSAGGQGYNEQFFGPGTRLTVL.

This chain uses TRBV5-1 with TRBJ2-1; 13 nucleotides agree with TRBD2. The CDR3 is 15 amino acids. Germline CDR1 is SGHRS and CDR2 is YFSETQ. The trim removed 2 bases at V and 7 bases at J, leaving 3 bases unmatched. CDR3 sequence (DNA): TGCGCCAGCAGCTTACTAGCGGGAGGGCAGAATGAGCAGTTCTTC. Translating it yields CASSLLAGGQNEQFF.

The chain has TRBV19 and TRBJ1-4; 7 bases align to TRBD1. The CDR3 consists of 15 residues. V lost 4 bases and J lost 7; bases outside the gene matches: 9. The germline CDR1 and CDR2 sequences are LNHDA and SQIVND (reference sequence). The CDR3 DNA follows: TGTGCCAGTAGTAACGACAGGGACTCGGGTGAAAAACTGTTTTTT. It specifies CASSNDRDSGEKLFF. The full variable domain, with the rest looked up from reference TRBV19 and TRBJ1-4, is DGGITQSPKYLFRKEGQNVTLSCEQNLNHDAMYWYRQDPGQGLRLIYYSQIVNDFQKGDIAEGYSVSREKKESFPLTVTSAQKNPTAFYLCASSNDRDSGEKLFFGSGTQLSVL.

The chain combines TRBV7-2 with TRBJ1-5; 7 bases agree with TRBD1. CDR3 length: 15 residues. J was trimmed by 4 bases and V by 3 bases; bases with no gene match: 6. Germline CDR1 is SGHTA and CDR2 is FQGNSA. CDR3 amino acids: CASSFEGQPNQPQHF. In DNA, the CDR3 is TGTGCCAGCAGCTTTGAGGGACAGCCTAATCAGCCCCAGCATTTT.

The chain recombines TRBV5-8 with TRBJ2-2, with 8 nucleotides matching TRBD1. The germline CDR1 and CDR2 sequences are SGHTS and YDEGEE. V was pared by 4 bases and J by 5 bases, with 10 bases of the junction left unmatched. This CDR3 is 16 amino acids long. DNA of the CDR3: TGTGCCAGCAGCCCACAAGACAGGGGTCGGACCGGGGAGCTGTTTTTT. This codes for CASSPQDRGRTGELFF. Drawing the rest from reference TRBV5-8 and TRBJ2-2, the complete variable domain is EAGVTQSPTHLIKTRGQQATLRCSPISGHTSVYWYQQALGLGLQFLLWYDEGEERNRGNFPPRFSGRQFPNYSSELNVNALELEDSALYLCASSPQDRGRTGELFFGEGSRLTVL.

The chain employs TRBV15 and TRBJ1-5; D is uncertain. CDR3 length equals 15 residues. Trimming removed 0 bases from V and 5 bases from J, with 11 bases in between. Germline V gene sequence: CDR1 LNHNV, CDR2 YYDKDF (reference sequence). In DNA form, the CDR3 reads TGTGCCACCAGCAGAGATCATGGGCGAGATCAGCCCCAGCATTTT. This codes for CATSRDHGRDQPQHF.

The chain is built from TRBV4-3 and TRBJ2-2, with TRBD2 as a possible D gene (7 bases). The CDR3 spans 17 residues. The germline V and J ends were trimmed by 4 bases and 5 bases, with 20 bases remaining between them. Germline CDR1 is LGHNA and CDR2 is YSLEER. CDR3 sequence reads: CASSRVTGGPGTGELFF. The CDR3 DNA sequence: TGCGCCAGCAGCCGCGTAACGGGGGGCCCCGGGACCGGGGAGCTGTTTTTT.

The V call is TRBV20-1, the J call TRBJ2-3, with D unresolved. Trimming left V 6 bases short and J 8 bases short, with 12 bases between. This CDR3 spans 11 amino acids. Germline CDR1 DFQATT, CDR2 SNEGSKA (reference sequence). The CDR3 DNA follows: TGCAGTGCGAAGAAGAGAACTACGCAGTATTTT. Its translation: CSAKKRTTQYF.